This TCR beta chain was documented in a study of T cells in Graves' hyperthyroidism and ophthalmopathy. The ends were cut back, 2 bases at V and 0 bases at J, with 11 bases in the middle. Germline CDR1 and CDR2: GTSNPN and SVGIG (reference sequence). The CDR3 covers 14 residues. RNA transcripts yielded amplified TCR beta CDR3 regions. With the HTBI primer set, the TCR CDR3 went through a first round of RT-PCR. TCRdb independently ran MiXCR on the multiplex PCR reads; one entry per CDR3 protein. Of approximately 570,000 distinct CDR3 sequences listed, just under 20% were seen once; the top ten hold over 45%.

The clonotype originates from a man aged 40-49 years with Graves' ophthalmopathy. The sample comprised blood. The J gene is TRBJ2-7, the V gene TRBV30; tentatively, D is TRBD2 (5 bases). The CDR3 protein is CAWSWGASSYEQYF. Written as DNA, the CDR3 is TGTGCCTGGAGTTGGGGAGCGAGCTCCTACGAGCAGTACTTC.